This T cell receptor (beta chain) was retrieved from a study of identical twins. General study points: Within cord blood, abundant beta clonotypes carried fewer insertions, but memory repertoires showed no such trend. Low generation-probability sequences were in excess among twin-shared out-of-frame alpha sequences.

This CDR3 is 15 amino acids long. The V gene's germline CDR1 is MGHRA and CDR2 YSYEKL. Germline trimming cut 4 bases from V and 2 bases from J; bases unmatched to any gene: 5. There were only healthy Caucasians among the donors. TCRdb ran MiXCR on the 5' RACE reads and lists one entry per CDR3 protein. The repertoire includes hundreds of thousands of distinct CDR3 sequences, around 12% of them detected once, and approximately 7.9% sits in the top ten. This clonotype was found many times. Its antigen remains unknown. A further study also used this sample, focusing on yellow fever vaccine responses in identical twins.

The source of this sequence is a woman under 30 in good health. The chain links TRBV4-1 to TRBJ1-5, with 7 bases identical to TRBD1. Sequencing input: CD8+ T cells sorted from blood. In nucleotides, the CDR3 is TGCGCCAGCAGCCCGGACAGGTCTGGCAATCAGCCCCAGCATTTT. It translates to CASSPDRSGNQPQHF.